This T cell receptor (beta chain) was recovered during a study of PD-1 blockade in mismatch repair-deficient tumors. Some clones are missing from TCRdb's copy, which holds only in-frame ones; the method was immunoSEQ multiplex PCR. Of around 40,000 clones in the sample, 79% were seen once. V gave up 1 base and J gave up 3 bases, with 10 bases separating them. The CDR3 runs to 14 residues. CDR1 and CDR2 (germline): SGHRS, YFSETQ. Mismatch repair deficiency was confirmed in all patients, by PCR or immunohistochemistry. The TCR-sequenced patients were a few responders to pembrolizumab. The sequence came from an adult with mismatch repair-deficient cancer. Sequencing was performed on peripheral blood, taken 4 weeks after starting pembrolizumab. This sequence joins TRBV5-1 and TRBJ2-5, with D unclear. Here the CDR3 reads CASSLQGPKETQYF. The CDR3 DNA reads TGCGCCAGCAGCTTGCAAGGGCCGAAAGAGACCCAGTACTTC.